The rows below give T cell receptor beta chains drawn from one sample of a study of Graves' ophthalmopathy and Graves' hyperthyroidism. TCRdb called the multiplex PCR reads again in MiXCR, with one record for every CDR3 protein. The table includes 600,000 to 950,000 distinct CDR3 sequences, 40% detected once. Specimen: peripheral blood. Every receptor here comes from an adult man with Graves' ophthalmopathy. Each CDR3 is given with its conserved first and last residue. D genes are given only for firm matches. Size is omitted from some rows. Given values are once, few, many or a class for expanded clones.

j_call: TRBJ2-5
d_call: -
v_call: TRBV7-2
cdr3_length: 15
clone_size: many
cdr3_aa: CASSLEGRYGETQYF
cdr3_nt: TGTGCCAGCAGCTTAGAGGGGCGCTATGGAGAGACCCAGTACTTC

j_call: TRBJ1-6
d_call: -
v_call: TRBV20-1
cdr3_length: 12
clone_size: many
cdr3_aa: CSANDPRGFRVF
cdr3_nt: TGCAGTGCTAACGATCCGAGGGGCTTTAGGGTCTTT

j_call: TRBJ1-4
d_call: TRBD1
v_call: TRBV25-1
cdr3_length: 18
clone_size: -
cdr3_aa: CASSAVGQGASTNEKLFF
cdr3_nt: TGTGCCAGCAGTGCCGTCGGACAGGGGGCCTCAACTAATGAAAAACTGTTTTTT

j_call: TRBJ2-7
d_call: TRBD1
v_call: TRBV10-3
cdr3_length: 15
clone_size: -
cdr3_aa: CAISATGTGSYEQYF
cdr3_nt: TGTGCCATCAGTGCTACCGGGACAGGGTCCTACGAGCAGTACTTC

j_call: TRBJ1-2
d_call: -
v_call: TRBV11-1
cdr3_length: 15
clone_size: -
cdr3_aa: CASSPSGTLGGGYTF
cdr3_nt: TGTGCCAGCAGCCCGAGCGGGACGCTGGGGGGTGGCTACACCTTC

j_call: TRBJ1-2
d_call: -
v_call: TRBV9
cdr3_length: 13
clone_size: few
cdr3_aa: CASSPYGGEGYTF
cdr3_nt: TGTGCCAGCAGTCCGTACGGGGGCGAGGGCTACACCTTC

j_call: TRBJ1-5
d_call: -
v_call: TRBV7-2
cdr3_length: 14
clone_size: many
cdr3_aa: CASSFFRADQPQHF
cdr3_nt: TGTGCCAGCAGCTTTTTCAGGGCAGATCAGCCCCAGCATTTT

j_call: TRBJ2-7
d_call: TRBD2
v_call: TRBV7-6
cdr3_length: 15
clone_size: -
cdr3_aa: CASSRPRLATYEQYF
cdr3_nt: TGTGCCAGCAGCCGACCGAGACTAGCGACCTACGAGCAGTACTTC

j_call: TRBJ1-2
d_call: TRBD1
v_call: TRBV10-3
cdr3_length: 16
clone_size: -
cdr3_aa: CAISEAGQGTNYGYTF
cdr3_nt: TGTGCCATCAGTGAGGCGGGACAGGGTACCAACTATGGCTACACCTTC

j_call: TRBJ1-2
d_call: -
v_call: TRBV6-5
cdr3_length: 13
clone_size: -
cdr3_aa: CASSFLGGYSYTF
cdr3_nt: TGTGCCAGCAGTTTCCTCGGGGGATATAGCTACACCTTC

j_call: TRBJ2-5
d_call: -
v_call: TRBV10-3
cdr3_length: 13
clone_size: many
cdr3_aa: CAISDPVEETQYF
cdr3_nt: TGTGCCATCAGTGACCCTGTTGAGGAGACCCAGTACTTC

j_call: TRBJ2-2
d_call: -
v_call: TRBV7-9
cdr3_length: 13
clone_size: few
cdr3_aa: CASRKQGSGELFF
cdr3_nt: TGTGCCAGCAGGAAACAGGGATCCGGGGAGCTGTTTTTT

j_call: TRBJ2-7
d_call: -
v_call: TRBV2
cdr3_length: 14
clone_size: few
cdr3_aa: CASRAGLLAERQYF
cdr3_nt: TGTGCCAGCAGGGCGGGACTTCTAGCAGAGAGGCAGTACTTC

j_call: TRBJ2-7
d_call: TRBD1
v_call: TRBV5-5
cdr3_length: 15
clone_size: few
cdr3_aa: CASSLVRSGGYEQYF
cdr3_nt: TGTGCCAGCAGCTTGGTAAGGTCAGGGGGCTACGAGCAGTACTTC

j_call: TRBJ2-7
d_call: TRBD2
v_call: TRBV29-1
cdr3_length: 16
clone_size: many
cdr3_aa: CSVESGGKLSSYEQYF
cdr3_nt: TGCAGCGTTGAATCGGGGGGTAAATTGAGCTCCTACGAGCAGTACTTC

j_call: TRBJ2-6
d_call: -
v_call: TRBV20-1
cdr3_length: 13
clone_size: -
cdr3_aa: CSASRTGANVLTF
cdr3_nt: TGCAGTGCTAGCCGGACAGGGGCCAACGTCCTGACTTTC

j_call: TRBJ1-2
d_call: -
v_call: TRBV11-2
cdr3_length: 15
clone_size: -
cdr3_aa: CASSLTPGTHYGYTF
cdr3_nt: TGTGCCAGCAGCTTAACGCCCGGGACACACTATGGCTACACCTTC

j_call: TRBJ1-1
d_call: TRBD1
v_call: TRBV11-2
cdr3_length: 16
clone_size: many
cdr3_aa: CASSLVMGQVKGEAFF
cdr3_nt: TGTGCCAGCAGCTTAGTCATGGGACAGGTTAAGGGTGAAGCTTTCTTT

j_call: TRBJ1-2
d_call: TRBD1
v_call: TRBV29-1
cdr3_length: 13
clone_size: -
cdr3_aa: CSVPSTGTGQNTF
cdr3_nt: TGCAGCGTCCCTTCGACCGGGACAGGGCAAAACACCTTC

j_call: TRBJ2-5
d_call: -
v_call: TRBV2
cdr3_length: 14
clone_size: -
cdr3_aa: CASSEWDSEETQYF
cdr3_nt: TGTGCCAGCAGTGAATGGGACTCGGAGGAGACCCAGTACTTC

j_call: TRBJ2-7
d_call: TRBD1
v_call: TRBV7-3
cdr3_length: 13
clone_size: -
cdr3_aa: CASSWGQAYEQYF
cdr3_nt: TGTGCCAGCAGCTGGGGACAGGCCTACGAGCAGTACTTC

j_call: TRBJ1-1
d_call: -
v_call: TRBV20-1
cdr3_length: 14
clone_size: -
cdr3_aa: CSARGGDGSTEAFF
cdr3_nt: TGCAGTGCTAGAGGCGGGGATGGGAGCACTGAAGCTTTCTTT

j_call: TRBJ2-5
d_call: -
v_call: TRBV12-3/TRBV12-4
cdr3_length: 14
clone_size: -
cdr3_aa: CASSFKGGSETQYF
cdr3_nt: TGTGCCAGCAGTTTCAAGGGGGGGTCAGAGACCCAGTACTTC

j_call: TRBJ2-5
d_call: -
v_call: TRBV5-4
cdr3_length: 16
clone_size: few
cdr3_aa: CASTLAGGASRETQYF
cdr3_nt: TGTGCCAGCACCCTGGCAGGGGGGGCTAGTCGAGAGACCCAGTACTTC

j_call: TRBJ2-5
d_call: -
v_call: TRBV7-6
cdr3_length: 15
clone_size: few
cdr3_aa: CASSPMAGAQETQYF
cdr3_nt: TGTGCCAGCAGCCCAATGGCGGGGGCACAAGAGACCCAGTACTTC

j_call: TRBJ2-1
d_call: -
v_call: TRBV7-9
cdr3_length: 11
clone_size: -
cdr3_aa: CASSPPREQFF
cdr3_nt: TGTGCCAGCAGCCCCCCAAGGGAGCAGTTCTTC

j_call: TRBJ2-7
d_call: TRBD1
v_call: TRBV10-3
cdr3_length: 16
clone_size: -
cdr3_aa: CAISQQGQGASYEQYF
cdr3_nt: TGTGCCATCAGTCAACAGGGACAGGGGGCTTCCTACGAGCAGTACTTC

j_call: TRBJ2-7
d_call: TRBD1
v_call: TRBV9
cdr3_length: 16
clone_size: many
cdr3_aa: CASSVGAGQGAGEQYF
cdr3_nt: TGTGCCAGCAGCGTAGGAGCTGGACAGGGGGCTGGCGAGCAGTACTTC

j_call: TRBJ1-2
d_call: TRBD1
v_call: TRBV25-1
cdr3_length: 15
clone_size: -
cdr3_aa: CASSEASGQGTGYTF
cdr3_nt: TGTGCCAGCAGTGAAGCTTCCGGACAGGGCACCGGCTACACCTTC

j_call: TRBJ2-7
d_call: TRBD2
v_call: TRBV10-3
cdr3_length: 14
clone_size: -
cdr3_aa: CASNRASGSPEQYF
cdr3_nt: TGTGCCAGCAACCGGGCTAGCGGGAGTCCCGAGCAGTACTTC

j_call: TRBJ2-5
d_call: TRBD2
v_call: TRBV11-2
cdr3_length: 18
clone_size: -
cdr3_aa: CASSLVSRPSGRGETQYF
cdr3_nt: TGTGCCAGCAGCTTAGTATCAAGACCTAGCGGGCGAGGAGAGACCCAGTACTTC

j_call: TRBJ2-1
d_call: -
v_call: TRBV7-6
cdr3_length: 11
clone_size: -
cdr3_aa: CASSLHNEQFF
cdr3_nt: TGTGCCAGCAGCTTGCACAATGAGCAGTTCTTC

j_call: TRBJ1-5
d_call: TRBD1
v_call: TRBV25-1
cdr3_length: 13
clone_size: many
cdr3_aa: CASRGTGDQPQHF
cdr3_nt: TGTGCCAGCAGGGGGACAGGGGATCAGCCCCAGCATTTT

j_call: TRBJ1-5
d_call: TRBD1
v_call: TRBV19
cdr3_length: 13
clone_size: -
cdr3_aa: CASSIDRDQPQHF
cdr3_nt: TGTGCCAGTAGTATCGACAGGGATCAGCCCCAGCATTTT

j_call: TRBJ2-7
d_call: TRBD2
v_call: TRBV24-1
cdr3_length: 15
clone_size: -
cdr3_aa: CATSDSGSSPYEQYF
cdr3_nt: TGTGCCACCAGTGACAGCGGGAGTAGTCCCTACGAGCAGTACTTC